The present entry profiles one TCR beta chain with its context. This sample is part of a study of blood T cell repertoires in COVID-19. Study details: The United States, Italy and Spain were the sources of the acute and convalescent COVID-19 samples. From T cells, B-cell-depleted T cells, or PBMCs came the material, which was cDNA or gDNA.

How the authors handled the data: Quantification of nucleated cells was approximated via reference gene primer amplification. Sequenced by immunoSEQ multiplex PCR; TCRdb stores in-frame clones only, minus some. V and J calls and clone size follow that table, whereas D and trimming were derived from the DNA. The repertoire holds roughly 53,000 clones, with just over 90% as singletons. Deletions cut 5 bases from V and 9 bases from J, with 17 bases between. This CDR3 spans 14 amino acids. Germline CDR1 is SGHTA and CDR2 is FQGTGA. The chain links TRBV7-3 to TRBJ2-1; the D gene is possibly TRBD2 (5 bases). The sequence was collected from a woman between 40 and 50 years old with active COVID-19. The sequencing sample was made of peripheral blood. CDR3 protein: CASSALQSGSEQFF. CDR3 DNA: TGTGCCAGCAGCGCCCTGCAGTCGGGGAGTGAGCAGTTCTTC.